These 20 T cell receptor beta chains came from one sample sequenced in a study of T and B cells in COVID-19 patients. TRB rearrangements were amplified by multiplex PCR with BIOMED2 TRB-A/B primers. TCRdb redid the calling of the multiplex PCR reads with MiXCR, one entry per CDR3 protein. Seen here are about 11,000 distinct CDR3 sequences, approximately 31% observed once, and the top ten hold over 25%. TRB was amplified from about 250-500 ng of blood genomic DNA. The source material was blood. These receptors all stem from a human donor who had recovered from COVID-19.

This clonotype ranks as medium-sized. V and J are TRBV11-3 and TRBJ2-2; possibly TRBD1 for D (6 bases). CDR3 length: 14 amino acids. CDR1 and CDR2 from the germline V gene are SGHNT and YENEEA. Trimming took off 5 bases at V and 4 bases at J, with 11 bases between the two ends. CDR3 amino acids: CASSLQGFTGELFF. The CDR3 coding sequence is TGTGCCAGCAGCCTTCAGGGGTTCACCGGGGAGCTGTTTTTT.

Concerning this clonotype itself: Compared with germline, one end of the junction differs, possibly owing to a read error. This chain links TRBV7-7 with TRBJ2-2; the D gene is possibly TRBD2 (5 bases). This CDR3 region has 15 residues. Germline-derived CDR1 and CDR2 are SSHAT and FNYEAQ (reference sequence). CDR3 residues: CASSSNRGLTGELFF. CDR3 DNA sequence: TGTGCTAGCAGCTCCAACCGCGGGCTCACCGGGGAGCTGTTTTTT.

By frequency in the sample, this clonotype is medium-sized. The chain couples TRBV30 to TRBJ1-6; 9 bases are a match to TRBD1. Trimming removed 1 base from V and 8 bases from J; junction bases left unmatched: 6. CDR3 length equals 15 residues. Germline CDR1 and CDR2: GTSNPN and SVGIG (reference sequence). DNA of the CDR3: TGTGCCTGGAGTGAGATGGGGACAGGGTATTCACCCCTCCACTTT. It encodes CAWSEMGTGYSPLHF.

A remark on this clonotype: A much larger clone lies one base from this, so it may be a read error. The rearrangement joins TRBV15 to TRBJ2-1; D perhaps matches TRBD2 (6 bases). This CDR3 region has 16 residues. Germline V gene sequence: CDR1 LNHNV, CDR2 YYDKDF (reference sequence). This chain's CDR3 is CATSRDSGFSYKEQFF. In DNA, the CDR3 is TGTGCCACCAGCAGAGATAGCGGCTTCTCCTACAAAGAGCAGTTCTTC.

This clonotype has just a few counts. The V and J genes are TRBV27 and TRBJ1-5, with 9 bases lining up with TRBD1. Germline V gene lookup returns CDR1 MNHEY and CDR2 SMNVEV (reference sequence). This CDR3 is built from 15 residues. V dropped 5 bases and J dropped 6; count of bases not matched to a gene: 8. In nucleotides, the CDR3 is TGTGCCAGCAGTAAACAGGGGGCGGACGGTCAGCCCCAGCATTTT. Translated: CASSKQGADGQPQHF.

The chain joins TRBV19 to TRBJ1-5; tentative D call: TRBD1 (6 bases). In germline, CDR1 is LNHDA, CDR2 SQIVND (reference sequence). This CDR3 is built from 15 residues. Deletions cut 8 bases from V and 3 bases from J, with 17 bases between. Written as DNA, the CDR3 is TGTGCCAGTGGGAGGCGAGGGGGTCCCAATCAGCCCCAGCATTTT. Its translation: CASGRRGGPNQPQHF.

J is TRBJ2-3 and V is TRBV12-3 or TRBV12-4; 12 nucleotides agree with TRBD1. The J segment lost 4 bases and the V segment lost 5 bases, leaving 7 bases of the junction unmatched. The CDR3 extends over 16 amino acids. CDR3 sequence: CASSPRDRGQPDTQYF. CDR3 bases: TGTGCCAGCAGTCCCCGGGACAGGGGGCAGCCAGATACGCAGTATTTT.

This clonotype has only a few counts. The chain joins TRBV18 to TRBJ1-1; D is ambiguous. V dropped 6 bases and J dropped 3 bases, with 5 bases sitting between them. Germline CDR1 KGHSH, CDR2 LQKENI. The CDR3 covers 11 residues. This CDR3 is CASSGDTEAFF. The CDR3 nucleotides are TGTGCCAGCTCCGGGGACACTGAAGCTTTCTTT.

This clonotype has only a few counts. This chain joins TRBV7-9 and TRBJ2-5; TRBD1 matches at 8 bases. CDR1 SEHNR and CDR2 FQNEAQ come from the germline V gene (reference sequence). The CDR3 contains 15 residues. V shed 3 bases and J 1 base; nucleotides not matched to a gene: 4. This CDR3 reads CASSFPDRGQETQYF. In nucleotides, the CDR3 is TGTGCCAGCAGCTTCCCAGACAGGGGCCAAGAGACCCAGTACTTC.

The CDR3, as DNA: TGTGCCAGCAGTTCTACAGGGGCGTACAATCAGCCCCAGCATTTT. Translated, it gives CASSSTGAYNQPQHF. The chain has TRBV27 and TRBJ1-5; TRBD1 matches at 7 bases. Germline loops: CDR1 MNHEY, CDR2 SMNVEV (reference sequence). The CDR3 length is 15 residues. The trim removed 4 bases at V and 3 bases at J, leaving 6 bases unmatched.

In its sample, this clonotype was seen many times. The chain carries TRBV6-6 and TRBJ2-2, with 8 nucleotides matching TRBD1. This CDR3 spans 15 amino acids. Per germline, CDR1 MNHNY and CDR2 SVGAGI (reference sequence). The V segment lost 6 bases and the J segment 1 base; nucleotides outside the gene matches: 4. The CDR3: CASRPGQENTGELFF. The CDR3 DNA sequence: TGTGCCAGCAGACCGGGACAGGAGAACACCGGGGAGCTGTTTTTT.

The table lists this clonotype with a few counts. This chain joins TRBV4-3 and TRBJ2-3; TRBD2 agrees at 11 bases. V trimming: 0 bases; J trimming: 4 bases; junction bases outside the gene matches: 9. Germline CDR1 reads LGHNA; CDR2 reads YSLEER. This CDR3 comprises 18 residues. The CDR3 nucleotides read TGCGCCAGCAGCCAAGATTTAGCGGGAGGGCTGTTGGCAGATACGCAGTATTTT. Translation: CASSQDLAGGLLADTQYF.

This clonotype was counted a few times. This sequence joins TRBV7-2 and TRBJ2-1, with 7 positions matching TRBD1. The V and J ends lost 8 bases and 0 bases, in that order; junction bases with no gene match: 4. The CDR3 runs to 14 residues. Germline V lookup: CDR1 SGHTA, CDR2 FQGNSA. CDR3 residues: CASEDRSSYNEQFF. CDR3 DNA sequence: TGTGCCAGCGAGGACAGGAGCTCCTACAATGAGCAGTTCTTC.

This chain links TRBV10-3 with TRBJ1-1; 7 bases are a match to TRBD1. The V gene's germline CDR1 is ENHRY and CDR2 SYGVKD. CDR3 size: 15 residues. Here the CDR3 DNA reads TGTGCGGTCGGGGAGGGGGCGTTGGTTGGCACTGAAGCTTTCTTT. Amino acid sequence: CAVGEGALVGTEAFF.

J is TRBJ1-6 and V is TRBV19; 11 positions agree with TRBD1. J gave up 10 bases and V 3 bases, and 8 bases lay outside the gene matches. Germline values: CDR1 LNHDA, CDR2 SQIVND (reference sequence). The CDR3 is 16 amino acids. This CDR3 reads CASSIFRDRGYSPLHF. The DNA for the CDR3 is TGTGCCAGTAGTATCTTCCGGGACAGGGGGTACTCACCCCTCCACTTT.

This clonotype was observed a handful of times. The V gene is TRBV5-1, the J gene TRBJ2-7, with TRBD1 matching over 9 bases. The ends lost 2 bases at V and 3 bases at J; junction bases unmatched: 3. The CDR3 is made up of 14 amino acids. Germline-derived CDR1 and CDR2 are SGHRS and YFSETQ. CDR3 in amino acids: CASSLTGGDYEQYF. CDR3 in DNA: TGCGCCAGCAGCTTAACAGGGGGCGACTACGAGCAGTACTTC.

This clonotype was recorded a few times. This sequence joins TRBV5-6 and TRBJ2-7, with a tentative D call TRBD1 (6 bases). Trimming cost V 5 bases and J 0 bases, with 15 bases left between them. CDR1 and CDR2 from the germline V gene are SGHDT and YYEEEE. The length of the CDR3 is 15 residues. Here the CDR3 DNA reads TGTGCCAGCAGTTTTCCCGGGACAAGCTCCTACGAGCAGTACTTC. Encoded protein: CASSFPGTSSYEQYF.

V usage is TRBV7-9 and J usage is TRBJ2-1; TRBD2 is a possible D gene (6 bases). Germline V gives CDR1 SEHNR, CDR2 FQNEAQ (reference sequence). CDR3 length equals 13 residues. The V and J ends lost 4 bases and 9 bases respectively, with 13 bases between them. CDR3 sequence (DNA): TGTGCCAGCAGCTCTATGGGGGGTCCTGAGCAGTTCTTC. As protein: CASSSMGGPEQFF.

By share, this clonotype counts as medium-sized. The CDR3 DNA reads TGTGCCAGCAGCCCGGTCGGGACAGGGAGCACAGATACGCAGTATTTT. Translation: CASSPVGTGSTDTQYF. The chain combines TRBV7-2 with TRBJ2-3; 9 bases align to TRBD1. Germline CDR1 SGHTA, CDR2 FQGNSA. V shed 5 bases, J shed 0 bases, and the junction held 6 bases outside the gene matches. This CDR3 comprises 16 residues. The full variable domain, in which reference TRBV7-2 and TRBJ2-3 provide the parts outside the CDR3, is GAGVSQSPSNKVTEKGKDVELRCDPISGHTALYWYRQSLGQGLEFLIYFQGNSAPDKSGLPSDRFSAERTGGSVSTLTIQRTQQEDSAVYLCASSPVGTGSTDTQYFGPGTRLTVL.

The rearrangement links TRBV19 to TRBJ1-6; 8 bases align to TRBD1. The CDR3 has 14 amino acids. Germline trimming cut 5 bases from V and 7 bases from J; bases unmatched to any gene: 4. The germline gives CDR1 LNHDA, CDR2 SQIVND (reference sequence). CDR3 in amino acids: CASSLGQDNSPLHF. The CDR3 DNA reads TGTGCCAGTAGTCTGGGACAGGACAATTCACCCCTCCACTTT.